These 2 T cell receptor beta chains share one sample of origin, sequenced in a study of cytomegalovirus exposure and HLA in healthy donors. It was with 60 Vbeta and 13 Jbeta primers that the PCR ran. Some clones are missing from TCRdb's copy, which holds only in-frame ones; the method was immunoSEQ multiplex PCR. This repertoire shows fewer than 250,000 clones, more than 70% found once; its top ten account for over 1%. Sequencing was performed on PBMCs. All receptors come from a human donor in good health.

The chain combines TRBV15 with TRBJ2-7; a weak D match, TRBD1 (5 bases). Trimming shortened V by 0 bases and J by 6 bases, and 12 bases separated the two germline ends. CDR1 LNHNV and CDR2 YYDKDF come from the germline V gene (reference sequence). The CDR3 runs 14 residues. Here the CDR3 DNA reads TGTGCCACCAGCAGAGATTTGGCAGGGTTCGAGCAGTACTTC. Residues: CATSRDLAGFEQYF.

The chain is built from TRBV4-1 and TRBJ2-7; D is perhaps TRBD2 (6 bases). V lost 1 base and J lost 3, with 19 bases in between. The germline CDR1 and CDR2 sequences are MGHRA and YSYEKL. This CDR3 spans 17 amino acids. The CDR3 region is CASSQGATRDSIYEQYF. DNA for the CDR3: TGCGCCAGCAGCCAAGGAGCCACCCGGGACTCGATCTACGAGCAGTACTTC.